The 6 T cell receptor beta chains below were found in one sample sequenced in a study of T cell repertoires in cytomegalovirus infection. Each CDR3 protein is one row after TCRdb ran MiXCR on the reads. The sample gives approximately 390,000 distinct CDR3 sequences, roughly 36% of which show up once; approximately 13% is in the top ten. Their cognate antigens are unknown. This specimen consisted of cultured PBMCs, obtained from culture after CMV antigen stimulation. These receptors were taken from a human donor in good health (CMV status not recorded). Some clones in this sample may be carry-over from other donors' samples.

The sample holds a few counts of this clonotype. The V and J genes are TRBV4-1 and TRBJ1-2; D may be TRBD1 (6 bases). CDR1 is MGHRA, CDR2 YSYEKL, per germline. Trimming pared 3 bases from V and 6 bases from J, leaving 11 bases between. The CDR3 consists of 13 residues. In nucleotides, the CDR3 is TGCGCCAGCAGCCAGATTTACAGGGATGGCTACACCTTC. The encoded protein is CASSQIYRDGYTF.

In this sample, this clonotype turned up a few times. V usage is TRBV12-3 or TRBV12-4 and J usage is TRBJ1-3; 8 bases are shared with TRBD1. The trim removed 8 bases at V and 2 bases at J, leaving 17 bases unmatched. The CDR3 length is 18 residues. The CDR3 nucleotides read TGTGCCAGCGATACGACAGGGGATTTACGGAGCGCTGGAAACACCATATATTTT. It yields the protein CASDTTGDLRSAGNTIYF.

This clonotype was counted at least ten times. The V and J genes are TRBV7-9 and TRBJ2-5, with unresolved D. Germline V lookup: CDR1 SEHNR, CDR2 FQNEAQ (reference sequence). The CDR3 covers 11 residues. Trimming took 4 bases from V and 3 from J, leaving 3 bases between them. The CDR3 DNA is TGTGCCAGCAGCTCAAAAGAGACCCAGTACTTC. It translates to CASSSKETQYF.

This clonotype was observed many times. The V and J genes are TRBV7-2 and TRBJ1-1, with D perhaps TRBD1 (5 bases). Trimming shortened V by 5 bases and J by 1 base, and 14 bases separated the two germline ends. This CDR3 has 15 amino acids. Germline assignment: CDR1 SGHTA and CDR2 FQGNSA. DNA of the CDR3: TGTGCCAGCAGCATAAGAAGTGACAGGAACACTGAAGCTTTCTTT. Encoded protein: CASSIRSDRNTEAFF.

This clonotype was recorded a few times. The rearrangement joins TRBV24-1 to TRBJ1-5; no definite D call. CDR1 KGHDR and CDR2 SFDVKD come from the germline V gene. The CDR3 has 18 residues. V was trimmed by 3 bases and J by 0 bases, leaving 17 bases between them. CDR3 in DNA: TGTGCCACCAGTGATGAACTGAGTCAACTTAATAGCAATCAGCCCCAGCATTTT. This gives the protein CATSDELSQLNSNQPQHF.

The V call is TRBV6-2 or TRBV6-3, the J call TRBJ2-6, with 8 bases aligning to TRBD1. CDR3 size: 15 residues. In germline, CDR1 is MNHEY, CDR2 SVGEGT. With 5 bases clipped from V and 4 bases from J, the junction kept 4 bases outside the gene matches. CDR3 DNA: TGTGCCAGCAGTCCAGGGGGCGCCGGGGCCAACGTCCTGACTTTC. The encoded protein is CASSPGGAGANVLTF.